This TCR beta chain originates from a study of shared clonotypes between healthy human individuals. Study results and limitations: Sequencing depth was expected to influence donor clonotype sharing. Some clonotypes were shared by all four sorted-subset donors, while others were not shared. The non-shared ones had lower generation probabilities than the shared ones. Around 4.9% of naive CD4 clonotypes were shared across four donors.

Per the original methods: In the immunoSEQ data, sequences were junction-only and lacked quality scores, so filtering differed. The repertoire was sequenced with immunoSEQ multiplex PCR; TCRdb's copy has only in-frame clones and lacks some. V and J calls and clone size are those listed in that table; D and trimming were worked out from the DNA. Counted here are 550,000 to 750,000 clones, 92% occurring once; the ten biggest clones make up roughly 24%. This clone was seen a single time. The antigen is unknown. Naive CD8 cells lacked CD45RO and underwent positive selection for CCR7, leaving out terminally differentiated effector memory CD45RA+ cells. The CDR3 is 16 amino acids. Germline V gene data show CDR1 as LGHNA and CDR2 as YSLEER. V lost 2 bases, J lost 1 base, and 15 bases lay in between.

The V and J genes are TRBV4-3 and TRBJ2-7; TRBD1 is a possible D gene (6 bases). Sequences were obtained from naive CD8+ T cells sorted from blood. This receptor was obtained from a man younger than 40 in good health. CDR3 coding DNA: TGCGCCAGCAGCCAATCACCCGGGACACCTTCCTACGAGCAGTACTTC. Translating it yields CASSQSPGTPSYEQYF.